The 5 T cell receptor beta chains in this list originate from one sample, sequenced in a study of T cells in Graves' hyperthyroidism and ophthalmopathy. TCR beta CDR3 region amplification was performed from RNA transcripts. RT-PCR in the first round (using the HTBI primer set) targeted the TCR CDR3. TCRdb reanalysed the multiplex PCR reads using MiXCR and keeps one entry per CDR3 protein. The data show 250,000 to 300,000 distinct CDR3 sequences, approximately 18% seen once. Sequencing used blood. Receptor source: a man aged 45 to 65 with Graves' ophthalmopathy.

The rearrangement joins TRBV5-4 to TRBJ2-6, with D maybe TRBD1 (5 bases). Trimming took off 0 bases at V and 0 bases at J, with 13 bases between the two ends. Germline-derived CDR1 and CDR2 are SGHNT and YYREEE (reference sequence). The CDR3 contains 18 residues. CDR3 DNA: TGTGCCAGCAGCTTGGATGCAGGGCCCTCCTCTGGGGCCAACGTCCTGACTTTC. Its protein is CASSLDAGPSSGANVLTF.

The gene calls are TRBV4-2 and TRBJ2-3, with D uncertain. The CDR3 consists of 14 residues. Germline CDR1 and CDR2: LGHNA and YNFKEQ. V was trimmed by 4 bases and J by 2 bases, leaving 10 bases between them. CDR3 loop: CASSPYETTDTQYF. The CDR3 coding sequence is TGTGCCAGCAGCCCTTATGAGACCACAGATACGCAGTATTTT.

DNA of the CDR3: TGTGCCAGCAGCCAGGGACTAGCGGCCATCTACGAGCAGTACTTC. This translates into CASSQGLAAIYEQYF. The chain joins TRBV14 to TRBJ2-7, with TRBD2 matching 11 bases. Trimming cost V 3 bases and J 3 bases; bases outside gene matches: 4. This CDR3 has 15 residues. Per the germline V gene, CDR1 is SGHDN and CDR2 is FVKESK.

This clonotype has more than one count but fewer than ten. This chain connects TRBV5-1 to TRBJ1-5; D possibly corresponds to TRBD1 (6 bases). Germline-derived CDR1 and CDR2 are SGHRS and YFSETQ. Trimming pared 0 bases from V and 6 bases from J, leaving 10 bases between. CDR3 length: 14 residues. DNA of the CDR3: TGCGCCAGCAGCTTGGAGGGACAAGGTCAGCCCCAGCATTTT. It encodes CASSLEGQGQPQHF.

The chain carries TRBV9 and TRBJ2-5, with 8 bases identical to TRBD2. J lost 1 base, V lost 8 bases, and 7 bases had no gene match. The CDR3 loop spans 14 amino acids. Germline CDR1 and CDR2: SGDLS and YYNGEE. The CDR3 sequence: CASAAGESQETQYF. CDR3 DNA sequence: TGTGCCAGTGCAGCGGGAGAGAGCCAAGAGACCCAGTACTTC.